Detailed here is one T cell receptor beta chain. This sample is drawn from a study of blood T cell repertoires in COVID-19. In the study overall: Samples representing acute and convalescent COVID-19 were sourced from the United States, Italy and Spain. PBMCs, B-cell-depleted T cells, or T cells were the source of the cDNA or gDNA that made up the material.

Original analysis: Reference gene primer amplification in the assay estimated nucleated cell counts. This table comes from immunoSEQ multiplex PCR, and its TCRdb copy is limited to in-frame clones, with some not included. V and J calls and clone size are given by that table; D and trimming were obtained from the DNA. Among over 60,000 clones listed, about 80% were seen once. Trimming left V 4 bases short and J 1 base short, with 12 bases between. CDR1 SEHNR and CDR2 FQNEAQ come from the germline V gene (reference sequence). CDR3 length: 15 residues. The chain couples TRBV7-9 to TRBJ2-3, with TRBD2 as a possible D gene (6 bases). This TCR was recovered from a human donor in a cohort sampled during active COVID-19. Sequenced material: peripheral blood. As DNA, the CDR3 is TGTGCCAGCAGCTCTCTAGCGAGCCGCACAGATACGCAGTATTTT. Residues: CASSSLASRTDTQYF.